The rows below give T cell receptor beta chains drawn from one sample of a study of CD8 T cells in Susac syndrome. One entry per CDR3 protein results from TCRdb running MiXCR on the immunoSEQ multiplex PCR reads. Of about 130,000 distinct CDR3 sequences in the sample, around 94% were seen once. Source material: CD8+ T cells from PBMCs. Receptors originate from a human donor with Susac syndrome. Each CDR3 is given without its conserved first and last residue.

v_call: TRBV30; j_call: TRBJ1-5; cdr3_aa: AWSVHGEQPQH
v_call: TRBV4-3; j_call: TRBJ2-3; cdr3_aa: ASSLGAGVTDTQY
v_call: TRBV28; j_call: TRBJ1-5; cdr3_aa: ASSLEGMGNQPQH
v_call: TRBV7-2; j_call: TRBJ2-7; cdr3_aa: ASSFLHGSPYEQY
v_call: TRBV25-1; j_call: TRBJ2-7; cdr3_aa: ASSEAGTGGDEQY
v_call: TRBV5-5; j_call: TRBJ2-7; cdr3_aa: AQEDLNDEQY
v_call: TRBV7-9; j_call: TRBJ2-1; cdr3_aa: ASSSGVASGSSYNEQF
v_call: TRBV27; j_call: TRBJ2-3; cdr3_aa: ASSLSSVGTDTQY
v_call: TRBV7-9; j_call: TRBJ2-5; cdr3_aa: ASSPPTGGGETQY
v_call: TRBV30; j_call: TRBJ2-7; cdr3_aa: AWSVQLAGGEQY
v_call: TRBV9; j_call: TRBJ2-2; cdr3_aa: ASSVVPGGDGELF
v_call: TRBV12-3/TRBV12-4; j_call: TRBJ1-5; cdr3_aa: ASRGQGDQPQH
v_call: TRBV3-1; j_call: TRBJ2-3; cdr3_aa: ASSQDLGRPTDTQY
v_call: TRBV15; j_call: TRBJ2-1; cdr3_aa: ATNGPSNEQF